This T cell receptor beta chain was recorded in a study of T-cell memory formation after mild COVID-19. General study points: Clones that contracted from day 15 to 85 were balanced CD4/CD8, while later expanders leaned CD4+.

On this clonotype itself: The antigen is undetermined.

This CDR3 comprises 15 residues. Trimming shortened V by 6 bases and J by 8 bases, and 20 bases separated the two germline ends. TCRdb processed the 5' RACE reads anew with MiXCR; each CDR3 protein has one entry. Found here are over 70,000 distinct CDR3 sequences, less than 15% of them singletons; the top ten hold about 26%. This TCR derives from an adult woman who had mild COVID-19 (a few samples of this study predate the infection). Cell type and time point are not known. This chain connects TRBV12-3 or TRBV12-4 to TRBJ1-5, with D tentatively TRBD1 (6 bases). The sample taken for sequencing was PBMCs or a T cell subset sorted from them (not recorded which). The CDR3 protein is CASRSTGSIAEPQHF. The CDR3, as DNA: TGTGCCAGCAGGTCGACAGGTAGTATAGCCGAGCCCCAGCATTTT.